This TCR beta chain originates from a study of cytomegalovirus exposure and HLA in healthy donors. Whole-study context: The same platform as the roughly 630 first-cohort repertoires was used for the 90 to 150 validation repertoires, a later analysis reported. The study's findings and limits: Reportedly, diagnosis of cytomegalovirus status by the classifier showed high specificity and sensitivity. Most TCR sequences were rare, but some public TCRs occurred in many donors.

The germline gives CDR1 SGHDT, CDR2 YYEEEE. The CDR3 contains 19 residues. Trimming removed 4 bases at V and 3 bases at J, with 29 bases between. Comment on this clone: Its antigen is undetermined.

Produced via immunoSEQ multiplex PCR; TCRdb's table is partial and in-frame only. Among around 220,000 clones listed, around 80% were seen once. The donors were in the approximately 120-subject validation cohort; that cohort was separate from the roughly 700-subject first cohort. The receptor was derived from a woman aged 25 to 39 in good health and CMV-seropositive. The chain has TRBV5-6 and TRBJ2-7; D remains ambiguous. Sequenced material: PBMCs. The CDR3 sequence: CASSNPRWQELTSDYEQYF. The DNA for the CDR3 is TGTGCCAGCAGCAACCCCAGGTGGCAGGAACTAACCTCCGACTACGAGCAGTACTTC.